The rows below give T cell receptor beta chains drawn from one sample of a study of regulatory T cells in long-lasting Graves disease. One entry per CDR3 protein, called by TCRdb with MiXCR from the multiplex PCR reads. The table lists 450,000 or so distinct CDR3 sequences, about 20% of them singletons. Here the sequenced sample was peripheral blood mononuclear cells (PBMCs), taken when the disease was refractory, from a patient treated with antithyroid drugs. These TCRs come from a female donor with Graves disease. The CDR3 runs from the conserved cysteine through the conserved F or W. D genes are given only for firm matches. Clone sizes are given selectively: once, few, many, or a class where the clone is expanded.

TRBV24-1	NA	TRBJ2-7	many	CATSDGSYEQYF	TGTGCCACCAGTGATGGGAGCTACGAGCAGTACTTC
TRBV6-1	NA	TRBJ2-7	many	CASRRGMVAYEQYF	TGTGCCAGCAGGCGCGGGATGGTCGCCTACGAGCAGTACTTC
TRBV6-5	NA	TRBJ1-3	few	CASSYAWAGENTIYF	TGTGCCAGCAGTTACGCTTGGGCAGGGGAAAACACCATATATTTT
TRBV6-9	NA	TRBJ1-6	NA	CASSYPWTGGPLHF	TGTGCCAGCAGTTACCCGTGGACGGGAGGACCCCTCCACTTT
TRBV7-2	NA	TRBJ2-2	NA	CASTLTPSLDTGELFF	TGTGCCAGCACCTTAACCCCATCGCTAGACACCGGGGAGCTGTTTTTT
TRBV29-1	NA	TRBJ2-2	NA	CSVAPHTGELFF	TGCAGCGTTGCCCCTCACACCGGGGAGCTGTTTTTT
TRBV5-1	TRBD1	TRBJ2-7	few	CASSPVGQEYSYEQYF	TGCGCCAGCAGCCCGGTGGGACAGGAATATTCCTACGAGCAGTACTTC
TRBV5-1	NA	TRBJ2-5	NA	CASSVRDTQETQYF	TGCGCCAGCAGCGTCCGGGACACACAAGAGACCCAGTACTTC
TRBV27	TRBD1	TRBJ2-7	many	CASSPQGANEQYF	TGTGCCAGCAGTCCCCAGGGGGCAAACGAGCAGTACTTC
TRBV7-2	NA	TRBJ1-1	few	CASSLAREASESFF	TGTGCCAGCAGCTTAGCTAGAGAGGCCTCCGAGTCTTTCTTT
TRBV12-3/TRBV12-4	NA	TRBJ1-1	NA	CASSFRGSSTEAFF	TGTGCCAGCAGTTTTAGAGGGTCGAGCACTGAAGCTTTCTTT
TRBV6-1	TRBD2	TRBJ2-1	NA	CASQSLAGARYEQFF	TGTGCCAGCCAATCTCTAGCGGGGGCCCGCTATGAGCAGTTCTTC
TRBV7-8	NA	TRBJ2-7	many	CASSSRWQTYEQYF	TGTGCCAGCAGCTCCAGATGGCAGACCTACGAGCAGTACTTC
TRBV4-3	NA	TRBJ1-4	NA	CASSQGMSRAEKLFF	TGCGCCAGCAGCCAAGGAATGAGCAGGGCTGAAAAACTGTTTTTT
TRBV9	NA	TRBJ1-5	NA	CASSVGKDYQPQHF	TGTGCCAGCAGCGTAGGTAAGGACTACCAGCCCCAGCATTTT
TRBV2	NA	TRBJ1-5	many	CASSEWARTRNQPQHF	TGTGCCAGCAGTGAATGGGCCAGGACCAGAAATCAGCCCCAGCATTTT
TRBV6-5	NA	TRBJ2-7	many	CASRSNSYEQYF	TGTGCCAGCCGTTCTAACTCCTACGAGCAGTACTTC
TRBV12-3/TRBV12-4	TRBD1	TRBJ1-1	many	CASSPGTGGQGGGEAFF	TGTGCCAGCAGTCCCGGGACAGGGGGCCAGGGGGGGGGTGAAGCTTTCTTT
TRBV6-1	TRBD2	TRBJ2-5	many	CASSPTLTSGVLQETQYF	TGTGCCAGCAGTCCTACACTGACTAGCGGGGTTCTCCAAGAGACCCAGTACTTC
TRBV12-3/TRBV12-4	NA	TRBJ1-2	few	CASSPPPHNGTLIWTF	TGTGCCAGCAGTCCACCTCCCCATAATGGGACGCTTATATGGACCTTC
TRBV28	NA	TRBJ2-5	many	CASKGRGDQETQYF	TGTGCCAGCAAGGGCAGGGGGGATCAAGAGACCCAGTACTTC
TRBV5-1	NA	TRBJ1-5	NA	CASSLESADQPQHF	TGCGCCAGCAGCTTGGAGTCCGCCGATCAGCCCCAGCATTTT
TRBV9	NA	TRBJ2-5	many	CASSVGVSSAYQETQYF	TGTGCCAGCAGCGTAGGGGTGTCTAGCGCCTACCAAGAGACCCAGTACTTC
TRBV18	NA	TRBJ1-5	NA	CASSQEDQPQHF	TGTGCCAGCTCACAGGAGGATCAGCCCCAGCATTTT
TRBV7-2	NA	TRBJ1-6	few	CASSSNPLPDYNSPLHF	TGTGCCAGCAGCTCTAACCCCCTACCGGACTATAATTCACCCCTCCACTTT
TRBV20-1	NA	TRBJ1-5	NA	CSASRDRENQPQHF	TGCAGTGCTAGCAGGGACCGTGAAAATCAGCCCCAGCATTTT
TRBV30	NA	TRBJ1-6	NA	CACARTAYNSPLHF	TGTGCCTGTGCACGGACGGCTTATAATTCACCCCTCCACTTT